This is a list of T cell receptor beta chains from one sample in a study of human T cells and chemical hapten exposure. TCRdb reprocessed the RACE reads with MiXCR, giving one entry per CDR3 protein. This sample yields 56,000 or so distinct CDR3 sequences, of which roughly a tenth are seen a single time; roughly a tenth belongs to the top ten. This material consisted of whole blood, taken in connection with sensitization to the hapten diphenylcyclopropenone (DPC). These receptors were obtained from a woman in her 30s with alopecia areata. Some clones in this sample may be carry-over from other donors' samples. CDR3s include the opening cysteine and the closing phenylalanine or tryptophan. Fields, in order: D gene, clone size, J gene, V gene, CDR3 DNA, CDR3 protein. D genes are given only for firm matches. The size entry is marked missing in some rows and otherwise reads once, few, many or a size class.

TRBD1 NA TRBJ2-3 TRBV7-2 TGTGCCAGCAGCACGGGACAGCGCACAGATACGCAGTATTTT CASSTGQRTDTQYF
TRBD1 few TRBJ1-1 TRBV10-3 TGTGCCATAGGGACAGGCCGGGGGACTGAAGCTTTCTTT CAIGTGRGTEAFF
NA few TRBJ2-7 TRBV30 TGTGCCTGCAGGGCCCGTTACGAGCAGTACTTC CACRARYEQYF
TRBD1 few TRBJ1-4 TRBV29-1 TGCAGCGTTGAAGCGGCGACAGGGCGCACTAATGAAAAACTGTTTTTT CSVEAATGRTNEKLFF
TRBD2 many TRBJ2-1 TRBV7-2 TGTGCCAGCAGCTTAGAGCTACTAGCGGGGGCCCGTGGGGGGCTGTTCTTC CASSLELLAGARGGLFF
TRBD1 NA TRBJ1-2 TRBV4-2 TGTGCCAGCAGCCAGGAAAGGACAGGCGCTAACTATGGCTACACCTTC CASSQERTGANYGYTF
NA NA TRBJ1-1 TRBV3-1 TGTGCCAGCAGCCGGGAGGGGAACACTGAAGCTTTCTTT CASSREGNTEAFF
TRBD1 few TRBJ2-3 TRBV27 TGTGCCAGCCAGTCCACCGTGACAGGGGGCAGCACAGATACGCAGTATTTT CASQSTVTGGSTDTQYF
NA many TRBJ2-7 TRBV29-1 TGCAGCGTTCGACGTCAGGGGACCTACGAGCAGTACTTC CSVRRQGTYEQYF
NA many TRBJ2-2 TRBV4-3 TGCGCCAGCAGCCAAGACCCTATGGCAGGGACCGGTACCGGGGAGCTGTTTTTT CASSQDPMAGTGTGELFF
NA NA TRBJ2-7 TRBV29-1 TGCAGCGTTGGAAGGCAGGGAGGCTACGAGCAGTACTTC CSVGRQGGYEQYF
NA NA TRBJ2-5 TRBV28 TGTGCCAGCAGTTTGCAGGGCCCGGGGACCCAGTACTTC CASSLQGPGTQYF